The 5 T cell receptor beta chains presented below share a single source sample, sequenced in a study of tumor-infiltrating lymphocytes in primary liver carcinoma. For blood RNA, unsorted whole blood served as the source, and germline DNA was extracted too. cDNA specific to TCR beta was made from 450 to 500 ng of total RNA, with a constant-region primer employed for priming. For TCR beta, libraries were produced by three nested multiplex PCR rounds using slightly modified ARM-PCR. Use of TRBV1-TRBV30 forward primers with a C-beta reverse primer characterized the first two PCR rounds, which lasted roughly 9 cycles each. TCRdb used MiXCR to reprocess the multiplex PCR reads, holding one entry per CDR3 protein. The sample records approximately 320,000 distinct CDR3 sequences, about three fifths being singletons. The sequencing input was peripheral blood. The receptors shown here come from a woman in her 30s with primary liver carcinoma and hepatitis B virus infection.

This clonotype showed up many times. The chain uses TRBV12-3 or TRBV12-4 and TRBJ2-5; 7 bases agree with TRBD1. CDR3 length: 15 amino acids. The J segment lost 2 bases and the V segment lost 6 bases, leaving 9 bases of the junction unmatched. CDR3 region: CASRRTGTDQETQYF. The CDR3 coding sequence is TGTGCCAGCAGACGGACCGGGACAGATCAAGAGACCCAGTACTTC.

J is TRBJ2-2 and V is TRBV6-2 or TRBV6-3, with 8 nucleotides matching TRBD2. This CDR3 is built from 17 residues. After removal of 6 bases from V and 3 bases from J, the junction contained 12 bases not matched to a gene. Germline loops: CDR1 MNHEY, CDR2 SVGEGT. For the CDR3, the DNA is TGTGCCAGCAGCTCGCGATTCGGGAGGGCCTACACCGGGGAGCTGTTTTTT. Protein sequence: CASSSRFGRAYTGELFF.

V usage is TRBV7-3 and J usage is TRBJ2-1; 7 positions agree with TRBD2. In germline, CDR1 is SGHTA, CDR2 FQGTGA. V dropped 0 bases and J dropped 4; count of bases not matched to a gene: 3. The CDR3 has 15 amino acids. The CDR3 DNA reads as TGTGCCAGCAGCTTAACGGGTAGCGGGTACAATGAGCAGTTCTTC. Its translation is CASSLTGSGYNEQFF.

Of note for this clonotype: This may come from a read error, since a much larger clone is one base off. V is TRBV4-3 and J is TRBJ1-6; no clear D. The germline V gene has CDR1 LGHNA and CDR2 YSLEER. The CDR3 contains 14 residues. Trimming removed 4 bases from V and 9 bases from J, with 13 bases in between. CDR3 loop: CASSRVTSGSPLHF. CDR3 coding DNA: TGCGCCAGCAGCCGAGTCACCAGCGGTTCACCCCTCCACTTT.

The V and J genes are TRBV10-2 and TRBJ2-5; D unresolved. CDR1 and CDR2 from the germline V gene are WSHSY and SAAADI. Trimming pared 3 bases from V and 2 bases from J, leaving 4 bases between. CDR3 length equals 12 residues. Here the CDR3 reads CASSDPQETQYF. CDR3 in DNA: TGCGCCAGCAGTGACCCTCAAGAGACCCAGTACTTC.